This passage covers 5 T cell receptor beta chains from one sample sequenced in a study of T-cell memory formation after mild COVID-19. MiXCR, applied by TCRdb to the 5' RACE reads, yields one record per CDR3 protein. The data contain approximately 400,000 distinct CDR3 sequences, approximately 24% of them singletons. Input material: PBMCs or a T cell subset sorted from them (not recorded which). The receptors derive from an adult woman who had mild COVID-19 (a few samples of this study predate the infection). Cell type and time point are not known.

This clonotype appeared many times. This rearrangement joins TRBV24-1 to TRBJ2-3, with 9 bases matching TRBD2. The junction had 8 bases not matched to a gene; V was cut back by 1 base and J by 1 base. This CDR3 contains 18 residues. Germline V CDR1 and CDR2: KGHDR, SFDVKD. The CDR3 protein is CATSDLWSSGRGTDTQYF. CDR3 in DNA: TGTGCCACCAGTGATTTATGGAGTAGCGGGAGAGGCACAGATACGCAGTATTTT.

This clonotype was counted between two and nine times. The chain employs TRBV29-1 and TRBJ2-7; TRBD1 aligns across 10 bases. Germline lookup yields CDR1 SQVTM and CDR2 ANQGSEA. This CDR3 spans 13 amino acids. V was clipped by 7 bases and J by 3 bases; unmatched bases: 6. The CDR3 DNA follows: TGCAGCGCCCGGGACAGGGGAAACTACGAGCAGTACTTC. Protein sequence: CSARDRGNYEQYF.

CDR3 sequence reads: CARGIFMTSPHNEQFF. For the CDR3, the DNA is TGTGCCAGGGGGATATTTATGACTAGTCCCCACAATGAGCAGTTCTTC. The chain uses TRBV6-2 or TRBV6-3 and TRBJ2-1; TRBD2 might be the D (6 bases). The CDR3 is 16 amino acids. With 9 bases removed from V and 5 bases from J, the gap between germline ends came to 23 bases. The germline CDR1 and CDR2 sequences are MNHEY and SVGEGT.

This clonotype was detected a few times. The gene calls are TRBV7-6 and TRBJ2-1, with 12 bases identical to TRBD1. Unmatched junction bases numbered 10, after V lost 4 bases and J lost 9 bases. Germline values: CDR1 SGHVS, CDR2 FNYEAQ. This CDR3 has 16 amino acids. CDR3 amino acids: CASSSYPGQGAGEQFF. CDR3 DNA sequence: TGTGCCAGCAGCTCGTACCCGGGACAGGGGGCGGGTGAGCAGTTCTTC.

CDR3 DNA sequence: TGTGCCAGCAGCGTTACAGGGGGCGCCTTAGGAGGCTACACCTTC. It specifies CASSVTGGALGGYTF. The rearrangement links TRBV11-2 to TRBJ1-2, with 9 bases identical to TRBD1. V was clipped by 5 bases and J by 8 bases; unmatched bases: 12. The CDR3 consists of 15 residues. Germline-derived CDR1 and CDR2 are SGHAT and FQNNGV.